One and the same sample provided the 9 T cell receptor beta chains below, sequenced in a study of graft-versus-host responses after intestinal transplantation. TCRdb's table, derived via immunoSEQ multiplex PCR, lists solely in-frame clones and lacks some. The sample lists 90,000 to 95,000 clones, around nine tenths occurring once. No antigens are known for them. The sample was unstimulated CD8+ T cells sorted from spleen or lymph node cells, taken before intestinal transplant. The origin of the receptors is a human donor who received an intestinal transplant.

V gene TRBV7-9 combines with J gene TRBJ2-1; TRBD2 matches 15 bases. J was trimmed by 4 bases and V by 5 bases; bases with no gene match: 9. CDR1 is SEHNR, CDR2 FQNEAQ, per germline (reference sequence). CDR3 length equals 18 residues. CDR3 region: CASSPGTSGGREYNEQFF. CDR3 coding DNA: TGTGCCAGCAGCCCGGGGACTAGCGGGGGGAGGGAGTACAATGAGCAGTTCTTC.

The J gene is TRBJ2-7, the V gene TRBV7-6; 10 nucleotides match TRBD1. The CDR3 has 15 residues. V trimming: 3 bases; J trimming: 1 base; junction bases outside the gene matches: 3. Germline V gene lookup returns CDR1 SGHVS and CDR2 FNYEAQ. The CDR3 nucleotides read TGTGCCAGCAGCTTGACGGGACAGGGGTCCTACGAGCAGTACTTC. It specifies CASSLTGQGSYEQYF.

The CDR3, as DNA: TGTGCCAGCGCCTCCCAGGCAACCTACGAGCAGTACTTC. Protein product: CASASQATYEQYF. The chain joins TRBV7-6 to TRBJ2-7; D remains unclear. Per the germline V gene, CDR1 is SGHVS and CDR2 is FNYEAQ. CDR3 length: 13 residues. V was clipped by 8 bases and J by 2 bases, with 13 bases between them.

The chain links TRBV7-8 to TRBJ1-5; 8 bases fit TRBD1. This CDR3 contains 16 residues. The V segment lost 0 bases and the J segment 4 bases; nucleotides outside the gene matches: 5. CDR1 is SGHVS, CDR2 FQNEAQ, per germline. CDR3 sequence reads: CASSLAQGARNQPQHF. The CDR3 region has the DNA TGTGCCAGCAGCTTAGCGCAGGGGGCTCGAAATCAGCCCCAGCATTTT.

This CDR3 reads CASSLPNRLYGYTF. Here the CDR3 DNA reads TGTGCCAGCAGCCTCCCAAACAGGCTCTATGGCTACACCTTC. V gene TRBV7-9 combines with J gene TRBJ1-2; D may be TRBD1 (5 bases). Trimming shortened V by 5 bases and J by 4 bases, and 14 bases separated the two germline ends. Germline values: CDR1 SEHNR, CDR2 FQNEAQ (reference sequence). There are 14 residues in the CDR3.

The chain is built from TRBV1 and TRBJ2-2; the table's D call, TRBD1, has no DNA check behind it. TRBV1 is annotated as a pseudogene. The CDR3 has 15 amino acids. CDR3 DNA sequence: TGCACCAGCAGCCAAGTTCCCAGGGAAGCCGGGGAGCTGTTTTTT. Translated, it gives CTSSQVPREAGELFF.

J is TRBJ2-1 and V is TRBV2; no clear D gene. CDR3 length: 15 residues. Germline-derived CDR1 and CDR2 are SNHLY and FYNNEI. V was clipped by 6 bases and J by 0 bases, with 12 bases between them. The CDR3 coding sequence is TGTGCCAGCAGAGAGAGAGGTAGCTCCTACAATGAGCAGTTCTTC. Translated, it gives CASRERGSSYNEQFF.

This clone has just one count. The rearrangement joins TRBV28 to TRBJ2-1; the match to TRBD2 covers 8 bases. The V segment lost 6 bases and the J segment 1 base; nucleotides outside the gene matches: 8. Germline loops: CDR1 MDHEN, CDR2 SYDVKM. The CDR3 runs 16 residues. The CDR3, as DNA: TGTGCCAGCAGAAAATCAGCGGGGGCGTCCTACAATGAGCAGTTCTTC. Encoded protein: CASRKSAGASYNEQFF.

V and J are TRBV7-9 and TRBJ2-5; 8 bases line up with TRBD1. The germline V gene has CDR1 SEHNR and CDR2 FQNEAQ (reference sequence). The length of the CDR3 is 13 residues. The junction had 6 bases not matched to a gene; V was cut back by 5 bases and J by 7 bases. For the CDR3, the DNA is TGTGCCAGCAGCGAGACAGGGGAATGGACCCAGTACTTC. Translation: CASSETGEWTQYF.